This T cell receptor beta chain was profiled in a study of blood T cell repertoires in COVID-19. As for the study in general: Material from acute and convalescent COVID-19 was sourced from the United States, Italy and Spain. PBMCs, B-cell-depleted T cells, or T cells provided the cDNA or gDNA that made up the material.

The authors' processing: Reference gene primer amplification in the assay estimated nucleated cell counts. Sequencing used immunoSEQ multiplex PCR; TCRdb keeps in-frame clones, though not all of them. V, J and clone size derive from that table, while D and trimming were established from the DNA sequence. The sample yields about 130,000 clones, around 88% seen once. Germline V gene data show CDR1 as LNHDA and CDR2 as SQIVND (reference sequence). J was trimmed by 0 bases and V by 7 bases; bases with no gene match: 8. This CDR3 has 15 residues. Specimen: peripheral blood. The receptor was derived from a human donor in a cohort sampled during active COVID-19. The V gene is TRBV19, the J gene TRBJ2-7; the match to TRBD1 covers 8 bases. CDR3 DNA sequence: TGTGCCAGTAAAACGACAGGGGCCTCCTCCTACGAGCAGTACTTC. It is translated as CASKTTGASSYEQYF.